The clone carrying this TCR beta chain was observed many times. This sample stems from a study of T cells in Graves' hyperthyroidism and ophthalmopathy. The CDR3 is 17 residues long. V shed 4 bases, J shed 3 bases, and the junction held 4 bases outside the gene matches. The germline gives CDR1 MNHEY, CDR2 SMNVEV (reference sequence). Researchers amplified the TCR beta CDR3 regions from RNA transcripts. HTBI primers were used for first-round RT-PCR of the TCR CDR3. TCRdb reanalysed the multiplex PCR reads using MiXCR and keeps one entry per CDR3 protein. The sample lists over 350,000 distinct CDR3 sequences; about an eighth were seen once. Subjects with ophthalmopathy showed a Clinical Activity Score no lower than 3, a NOSPECS grade no lower than 4, and a duration shorter than 3 months. Fresh peripheral blood, approximately 9.1 ml, was the source of the PBMCs.

Sequenced: blood. This clonotype originated in a man aged 50-60 years with Graves' ophthalmopathy. The genes are TRBV27 and TRBJ2-3; 16 bases agree with TRBD2. The CDR3 region has the DNA TGTGCCAGCAGTTCGGGACTAGCGGGAGGGCCAACAGATACGCAGTATTTT. Translation: CASSSGLAGGPTDTQYF.